Below are 9 T cell receptor beta chains sequenced from a single sample in a study of blood T cell repertoires in COVID-19. Data came from immunoSEQ multiplex PCR; TCRdb stores just in-frame clones and leaves some out. There are fewer than 75,000 clones in the sample; about 86% occur only once, and 6.9% lies in the top ten. Sequencing was carried out using peripheral blood. These receptors were obtained from a man aged 45 to 65 with active COVID-19.

This rearrangement joins TRBV5-4 to TRBJ2-5; 12 bases align to TRBD2. The CDR3 loop spans 15 amino acids. Germline CDR1 and CDR2: SGHNT and YYREEE (reference sequence). V shed 1 base, J shed 2 bases, and the junction held 0 bases outside the gene matches. The DNA for the CDR3 is TGTGCCAGCAGCTTGACTAGCGGGGGGCAAGAGACCCAGTACTTC. Translation gives CASSLTSGGQETQYF. The entire variable domain, with the rest obtained from reference TRBV5-4 and TRBJ2-5, is as follows: ETGVTQSPTHLIKTRGQQVTLRCSSQSGHNTVSWYQQALGQGPQFIFQYYREEENGRGNFPPRFSGLQFPNYSSELNVNALELDDSALYLCASSLTSGGQETQYFGPGTRLLVL.

The rearrangement joins TRBV3-1 (or the pseudogene TRBV3-2) to TRBJ2-3, with D possibly TRBD1 on 5 matching bases. Between the trimmed V and J ends, which lost 3 bases and 1 base, there was a span of 8 bases. Germline loops: CDR1 LGHDT, CDR2 YNNKEL (reference sequence). The CDR3 length is 14 residues. CDR3 region: CASSHRAGTDTQYF. CDR3 DNA sequence: TGTGCCAGCAGCCACAGGGCCGGCACAGATACGCAGTATTTT.

The CDR3 DNA reads as TGTGCCAGCAGCTTATGGAGTTCCCGGGTTGGGGCCAACGTCCTGACTTTC. Translation: CASSLWSSRVGANVLTF. This chain links TRBV11-3 with TRBJ2-6; D unclear. The CDR3 sequence is 17 residues long. The V gene's germline CDR1 is SGHNT and CDR2 YENEEA. V was pared by 2 bases and J by 3 bases, with 14 bases between. The full variable domain, completed using reference TRBV11-3 and TRBJ2-6, is EAGVVQSPRYKIIEKKQPVAFWCNPISGHNTLYWYLQNLGQGPELLIRYENEEAVDDSQLPKDRFSAERLKGVDSTLKIQPAELGDSAVYLCASSLWSSRVGANVLTFGAGSRLTVL.

The CDR3 region is CASSLWGLAAGNEQFF. The CDR3 region has the DNA TGTGCCAGCTCACTATGGGGACTAGCAGCTGGAAATGAGCAGTTCTTC. This chain uses TRBV18 with TRBJ2-1, with 9 bases fitting TRBD2. Germline lookup yields CDR1 KGHSH and CDR2 LQKENI. Unmatched junction bases numbered 11, after V lost 4 bases and J lost 7 bases. This CDR3 is 16 amino acids long.

The DNA for the CDR3 is TGTGCCAGCAGACCCGACAGCCCTGAAGCTTTCTTT. Its translation: CASRPDSPEAFF. The rearrangement links TRBV2 to TRBJ1-1; a possible D gene is TRBD1 (5 bases). Germline values: CDR1 SNHLY, CDR2 FYNNEI. The CDR3 contains 12 residues. The V end lost 6 bases, the J end lost 6 bases, and 11 bases lay between the germline ends. Drawing the rest from reference TRBV2 and TRBJ1-1, the complete variable domain is EPEVTQTPSHQVTQMGQEVILRCVPISNHLYFYWYRQILGQKVEFLVSFYNNEISEKSEIFDDQFSVERPDGSNFTLKIRSTKLEDSAMYFCASRPDSPEAFFGQGTRLTVV.

The chain carries TRBV6-6 and TRBJ2-3; 7 positions agree with TRBD2. CDR1 is MNHNY and CDR2 is SVGAGI in the germline V gene (reference sequence). The CDR3 length is 15 residues. With V trimmed by 6 bases and J by 2 bases, 8 bases remained unmatched. As DNA, the CDR3 is TGTGCCAGCAGAAATACCGGGGGGATCACAGATACGCAGTATTTT. Protein sequence: CASRNTGGITDTQYF.

The chain is built from TRBV5-1 and TRBJ1-2; TRBD1 agrees at 10 bases. Germline V gene data show CDR1 as SGHRS and CDR2 as YFSETQ. V shed 4 bases, J shed 8 bases, and the junction held 5 bases outside the gene matches. CDR3 size: 13 residues. This CDR3 reads CASSVGTGEGYTF. The CDR3 DNA reads TGCGCCAGCAGCGTAGGGACAGGGGAAGGCTACACCTTC.

This clone appeared once. J is TRBJ2-7 and V is TRBV10-2; 13 bases match TRBD2. Germline CDR1 is WSHSY and CDR2 is SAAADI. The V and J ends lost 4 bases and 2 bases, in that order; junction bases with no gene match: 5. The CDR3 loop spans 16 amino acids. Here the CDR3 reads CASSGWTSGGTYEQYF. For the CDR3, the DNA is TGCGCCAGCAGTGGGTGGACTAGCGGGGGAACCTACGAGCAGTACTTC.

The chain recombines TRBV3-1 (or the pseudogene TRBV3-2) with TRBJ2-2; 8 bases are shared with TRBD2. Germline CDR1 is LGHDT and CDR2 is YNNKEL (reference sequence). This CDR3 has 20 amino acids. The ends lost 3 bases at V and 0 bases at J; junction bases unmatched: 15. The chain's CDR3 is CASSQSSQRSSGANTGELFF. The DNA of the CDR3 is TGTGCCAGCAGCCAGTCGAGTCAGAGGAGTAGCGGGGCGAACACCGGGGAGCTGTTTTTT.